This T cell receptor (beta chain) was documented in a study of T cells after yellow fever vaccination. Across the study: Low-cell-number fractions were prepared with SMART-Seq v4 Ultra Low Input. Study-level results: Reappearance after the booster was observed for most primary-vaccination clones (more than 95% CD4, approximately 90% CD8). The CD4 compartment and the CD8 compartment contained a small share of clonotypes in common.

A process of 5'RACE template switching, which added a universal primer site and UMIs, was used to make TCR cDNA. TCRdb re-called the 5' RACE reads through MiXCR, storing one row per CDR3 protein. The top ten hold 3% to 3.5% of the sample, which has about 300,000 distinct CDR3 sequences, under 9% seen once. In this sample, this clonotype turned up a few times. What it binds is not known. The ends were cut back, 8 bases at V and 8 bases at J, with 10 bases in the middle. This CDR3 spans 10 amino acids. Germline V gives CDR1 DFQATT, CDR2 SNEGSKA (reference sequence). This receptor was taken from a man aged 18-30 years who received the YFV17D yellow fever vaccine. The material sequenced was CD4+ T cells sorted from PBMCs, taken 5 days after the yellow fever booster vaccination. The V and J genes are TRBV20-1 and TRBJ2-1; no reliable D call. CDR3 amino acids: CSLLGYEQFF. In DNA form, the CDR3 reads TGCAGTCTTTTGGGTTATGAGCAGTTCTTC.